This T cell receptor beta chain emerged from a study of sequential checkpoint blockade in melanoma. Study overall: TCRbeta immunosequencing was performed on DNA from roughly 91 pretreatment melanoma tumor samples. Twenty-two patients had tumor biopsies before treatment and at week 13.

Sequencing was performed with immunoSEQ multiplex PCR; in TCRdb, only in-frame clones are kept and a portion is missing. Of about 13,000 clones in the sample, 27% were seen once. Treatment here: randomized to nivolumab then ipilimumab (arm A) or the reverse (arm B). Regarding the study as a whole: For nivolumab-first patients, baseline tumor clonality was associated with response. Tumor T-cell fraction and clonality correlated with PD-L1 and CD8+ counts.

This clone was seen many times. Its cognate antigen is unknown. The CDR3 length is 14 residues. Germline-derived CDR1 and CDR2 are SGHNT and YENEEA. V was clipped by 4 bases and J by 6 bases; unmatched bases: 7. The sample consisted of tumor tissue (inferred from file names), taken from a patient given nivolumab and ipilimumab in sequence. The chain combines TRBV11-3 with TRBJ2-7; 9 nucleotides agree with TRBD2. This clonotype was obtained from a human donor with melanoma. The CDR3 region is CASSSIAGATEQYF. The CDR3 DNA reads as TGTGCCAGCAGCTCCATAGCGGGAGCGACCGAGCAGTACTTC.